This T cell receptor beta chain comes out of a study of Graves' ophthalmopathy and Graves' hyperthyroidism. Study at large: Peripheral blood sampling preceded any treatment and occurred at initial diagnosis.

Overall study findings and caveats: Blood was where most expanded thyroid clonotypes above 0.001 frequency also turned up. Stable hyperthyroidism and ophthalmopathy were told apart by a 13-signature model, which achieved about 88% sensitivity and over 65% specificity.

Clinical symptoms, serum thyroxine, TRAb, thyroid ultrasound and orbital computed tomography determined diagnosis. RNA transcripts were the source from which TCR beta CDR3 regions were amplified. Second-round multiplex PCR followed a first-round RT-PCR using HTBI primers. TCRdb reprocessed the multiplex PCR reads via MiXCR and lists one record per CDR3 protein. The data contain 200,000 to 300,000 distinct CDR3 sequences, less than 55% of them singletons. Details on this clonotype: What it recognizes is unknown.

This clonotype was sampled from an adult man with Graves' ophthalmopathy. The sequenced sample consisted of peripheral blood.

CDR3 DNA sequence: TGCAGTGCTAGAGCACAGGGGGACCATTCCTACGAGCAGTACTTC. This gives the protein CSARAQGDHSYEQYF. V gene TRBV20-1 combines with J gene TRBJ2-7, with TRBD1 identical over 8 bases. The CDR3 sequence is 15 residues long. V was pared by 1 base and J by 1 base, with 6 bases of the junction left unmatched. Germline lookup yields CDR1 DFQATT and CDR2 SNEGSKA (reference sequence).